This is a list of T cell receptor beta chains from one sample in a study of cytotoxic CD8 clonotypes in ibrutinib-treated CLL. The assay was immunoSEQ multiplex PCR, and TCRdb's table has in-frame clones only and misses some. The sample carries some 10,000 clones, about 80% recorded once. Sequencing was performed on PBMCs, taken at disease progression, from a patient treated with ibrutinib. The receptor set was obtained from a human donor with chronic lymphocytic leukemia. The CDR3 runs from the conserved cysteine through the conserved F or W. Fields, in order: clone size, D gene, V gene, J gene, CDR3 DNA, CDR3 protein. The D gene is left open where the match is weak. Where a row states a size, it is once, few, many or the class of an expanded clone; other rows omit it.

>NA|NA|TRBV10-2|TRBJ2-1
TGCGCCAGCAGTGCAATGTTGAGGGGCGAGAGCTCCTACAATGAGCAGTTCTTC
CASSAMLRGESSYNEQFF
>NA|NA|TRBV2|TRBJ1-6
TGTGCCAGCAGTGACAGGGAAGGTTCACCCCTCCACTTT
CASSDREGSPLHF
>NA|NA|TRBV28|TRBJ1-1
TGTGCCAGCAGTTTACCCAGGGCGGCTGAAGCTTTCTTT
CASSLPRAAEAFF
>once|TRBD1|TRBV7-6|TRBJ2-7
TGTGCCAGCAGCGGCCGCCTTACAGGGGACGGGACCTACGAGCAGTACTTT
CASSGRLTGDGTYEQYF
>NA|NA|TRBV25-1|TRBJ2-7
TGTGCCAGCAGTGAATTTTACGGCTCCTACGAGCAGTACTTC
CASSEFYGSYEQYF
>NA|NA|TRBV7-2|TRBJ2-2
TGTGCCAGCCCCCCGGAGGGGAACACCGGGGAGCTGTTTTTT
CASPPEGNTGELFF
>NA|TRBD2|TRBV10-1|TRBJ2-5
TGCGCCAGACTTTTCCGCGGGGGAGCTGGGGGGGAGACCCAGTACTTC
CARLFRGGAGGETQYF
>NA|NA|TRBV19|TRBJ2-3
TGTGCCAGCGCCCCACCCGGGACAGATACGCAGTATTTT
CASAPPGTDTQYF
>once|NA|TRBV5-1|TRBJ1-3
TGCGCCAGCAGCTTTGGCAGGGCTGGAAACACCATATATTTT
CASSFGRAGNTIYF
>NA|TRBD2|TRBV30|TRBJ2-1
TGTGCCTGGGAACTTAGCGGGGGGCGGTACAATGAGCAGTTCTTC
CAWELSGGRYNEQFF
>NA|TRBD1|TRBV2|TRBJ1-1
TGTGCCAGCAGTGAAGCGCTTCGGACAGGGGGCACTGAAGCTTTCTTT
CASSEALRTGGTEAFF
>NA|NA|TRBV2|TRBJ1-2
TGTGCCAGCAGGACTTCCTATGGCTACACCTTC
CASRTSYGYTF
>once|NA|TRBV7-3|TRBJ2-3
TGTGCCAGCAGCCTCAGGGGTGGTAGCGGACAACAACTCAATACGCAGTATTTT
CASSLRGGSGQQLNTQYF
>NA|TRBD2|TRBV11-3|TRBJ2-7
TGTGCCAGCAGCTTAGAGGGTAGCGGGGGGGCTTACGAGCAGTACTTC
CASSLEGSGGAYEQYF
>NA|TRBD2|TRBV6-1|TRBJ2-5
TGTGCCAGCAACCCGGGGGGGCCGGAGACCCAGTACTTC
CASNPGGPETQYF
>NA|NA|TRBV27|TRBJ1-1
TGTGCCAGCAGTTTTCGGAACGGTCAATCGGCTTTCTTT
CASSFRNGQSAFF
>NA|NA|TRBV29-1|TRBJ2-4
TGCAGCGTTGAGACCGGGGCGGGAAACATTCAGTACTTC
CSVETGAGNIQYF
>NA|NA|TRBV6-1|TRBJ1-6
TGTGCCAGCAGTGAAGGACAAACTCAGAGTTCACCCCTCCACTTT
CASSEGQTQSSPLHF
>NA|NA|TRBV18|TRBJ2-7
TGTGCCAGCTCGCGGACCAGCGGCGAGCAGTACTTC
CASSRTSGEQYF
>NA|TRBD1|TRBV19|TRBJ1-1
TGTGCCAGTATCCGGACAGGGGCGAACACTGAAGCTTTCTTT
CASIRTGANTEAFF
>NA|NA|TRBV30|TRBJ1-4
TGTGCCTGGAGAGGAGGATCTAATGAAAAACTGTTTTTT
CAWRGGSNEKLFF
>NA|NA|TRBV5-1|TRBJ2-5
TGCGCCAGCAGACCAAACCAAGAGACCCAGTACTTC
CASRPNQETQYF
>NA|TRBD1|TRBV12-5|TRBJ2-4
TGTGCTAGTGGTCCCCCGCAGGGGGCGCGTAACATTCAGTACTTC
CASGPPQGARNIQYF
>NA|NA|TRBV7-2|TRBJ1-2
TGTGCCAGCAGCTTATCTTTTACCTATGGCTACACCTTC
CASSLSFTYGYTF
>NA|NA|TRBV5-4|TRBJ2-2
TGTGCCAGCAGCCCATTATCCGGGAGATCGAACACCGGGGAGCTGTTTTTT
CASSPLSGRSNTGELFF
>NA|TRBD1|TRBV2|TRBJ2-1
TGTGCCAGCAGTGAATCGACAGGGGTGAATGAGCAGTTCTTC
CASSESTGVNEQFF
>few|NA|TRBV6-5|TRBJ2-7
TGTGCCAGCAGTTACTCGGTGGGGCCCCCTGGCGAGCAGTACTTC
CASSYSVGPPGEQYF
>NA|TRBD1|TRBV28|TRBJ2-7
TGTGCCAGCAGACTGACAGGGGGCCTGTACGAGCAGTACTTC
CASRLTGGLYEQYF
>NA|NA|TRBV9|TRBJ2-3
TGTGCCAGCAGCGTAGGCAGCCCCCGCACAGATACGCAGTATTTT
CASSVGSPRTDTQYF
>NA|TRBD1|TRBV5-5|TRBJ1-5
TGTGCCAGCAGCCTACAGGGGGAAGGGCATCAGCCCCAGCATTTT
CASSLQGEGHQPQHF
>NA|NA|TRBV10-3|TRBJ2-3
TGTGCCATCAGTGAGTCTTTGGGAGGTAATACGCAGTATTTT
CAISESLGGNTQYF
>NA|NA|TRBV7-8|TRBJ2-7
TGTGCCAGCAGCTTAGCATCTGGAAACGGACCCTACGAGCAGTACTTC
CASSLASGNGPYEQYF
>NA|NA|TRBV6-6|TRBJ1-2
TGTGCCAGCAGTCACCCGGGGCTCTATGGCTACACCTTC
CASSHPGLYGYTF
>NA|TRBD2|TRBV7-2|TRBJ2-1
TGTGCCAGCAGCTTAGCCGGACTAGCGGGATCCAATGAGCAGTTCTTC
CASSLAGLAGSNEQFF
>NA|TRBD1|TRBV7-2|TRBJ2-7
TGTGCCAGCAGCTCAGACAGGGCTGGCGAGCAGTACTTC
CASSSDRAGEQYF
>NA|TRBD2|TRBV2|TRBJ2-7
TGTGCCAGCAGTATCGCGGGGGGGCTCGGCGAGCAGTACTTC
CASSIAGGLGEQYF
>NA|NA|TRBV19|TRBJ1-1
TGTGCCAGTAGTCAAGGGGGAGGAGCTTTCTTT
CASSQGGGAFF
>large|NA|TRBV21-1|TRBJ2-2
TGTGCCAGCAGCAAAGGGAATGATGGGGTTCCCCCGACCACCGGGGAGCTGTTTTTT
CASSKGNDGVPPTTGELFF
>once|NA|TRBV2|TRBJ2-1
TGTGCCAGCAGCTCCCCCGGAGGCTCCTACAATGAGCAGTTCTTC
CASSSPGGSYNEQFF
>once|NA|TRBV11-2|TRBJ1-4
TGTGCCAGCAGCCTCTCGGGGTCAACTAATGAAAAACTGTTTTTT
CASSLSGSTNEKLFF
>NA|NA|TRBV14|TRBJ2-6
TGTGCCAGCAGCCAAGTGGGAACTGGGGCCAACGTCCTGACTTTC
CASSQVGTGANVLTF
>NA|NA|TRBV7-2|TRBJ2-1
TGTGCCAGCAGCTTAGCGGCGAGAAGTGATGAGCAGTTCTTC
CASSLAARSDEQFF
>NA|NA|TRBV5-6|TRBJ1-3
TGTGCCAGCAGCTTGGCTACGGGGCTAAACACCATATATTTT
CASSLATGLNTIYF
>NA|TRBD1|TRBV19|TRBJ2-7
TGTGCCAGTAGTATAAGGGGACAGACGGGACCAAGCTCCTACGAGCAGTACTTC
CASSIRGQTGPSSYEQYF
>NA|NA|TRBV4-2|TRBJ2-3
TGTGCCAGCAGCCAAGAAGCTGGAGTTAGCACAGATACGCAGTATTTT
CASSQEAGVSTDTQYF
>NA|NA|TRBV9|TRBJ1-3
TGTGCCAGCGCGGACATTACTGGAAACACCATATATTTT
CASADITGNTIYF
>NA|NA|TRBV4-2|TRBJ1-2
TGTGCCAGCAGCCAAGCGGGGGGTAACAGGGGCTACACCTTC
CASSQAGGNRGYTF
>NA|TRBD2|TRBV5-6|TRBJ2-5
TGTGCCAGCAGCTTTCGAGCGGGAGGGCCGGCAGAGACCCAGTACTTC
CASSFRAGGPAETQYF
>NA|TRBD2|TRBV7-2|TRBJ2-7
TGTGCCAGCAGCCTTAAGGGGACTAGCGGGGCAACCTACGAGCAGTACTTC
CASSLKGTSGATYEQYF
>NA|NA|TRBV7-9|TRBJ1-4
TGTGCCAGCAGCCCCGATCTAACTAATGAAAAACTGTTTTTT
CASSPDLTNEKLFF
>NA|TRBD2|TRBV10-3|TRBJ2-5
TGTGCCATCAGGGGAGCGGGGGGTAACCAAGAGACCCAGTACTTC
CAIRGAGGNQETQYF
>NA|NA|TRBV30|TRBJ1-1
TGTGCCTGGAGTTCAACCGGCCCGGCCTACACTGAAGCTTTCTTT
CAWSSTGPAYTEAFF
>NA|NA|TRBV29-1|TRBJ1-1
TGCAGCGTTGATGTTTCGGGAAACACTGAAGCTTTCTTT
CSVDVSGNTEAFF
>NA|TRBD1|TRBV18|TRBJ2-3
TGTGCCAGCAGACGACAGGGGGAGGCTACAGATACGCAGTATTTT
CASRRQGEATDTQYF
>NA|NA|TRBV11-2|TRBJ2-7
TGTGCCAGCAGCTTAGTGCCGGGGGTAGAATACGAGCAGTACTTC
CASSLVPGVEYEQYF
>few|TRBD2|TRBV5-1|TRBJ2-7
TGCGCCAGCAGCTCGAGCGGGAGTTACGAGCAGTACTTC
CASSSSGSYEQYF